This TCR beta chain was obtained from a study of radiotherapy plus CTLA-4 blockade in lung cancer. Study summary: Objective responses were seen in under 20% of patients, disease control in around 31%. Whole-study results and caveats: In blood, TCR clones derived from the tumor expanded after radiotherapy plus ipilimumab.

As to this clone: Its cognate antigen is unknown.

Germline CDR1 KGHSH, CDR2 LQKENI. This CDR3 has 14 amino acids. V lost 4 bases and J 2 bases, leaving 10 bases between the germline ends. TCRdb's table, derived via immunoSEQ multiplex PCR, lists solely in-frame clones and lacks some. The data contain some 70,000 clones, about 85% of them singletons. The sequencing here drew on peripheral blood, taken from a patient treated with radiotherapy plus ipilimumab. The TCR sequence derives from a human donor with non-small cell lung cancer who had a partial response to radiotherapy plus ipilimumab. V is TRBV18 and J is TRBJ2-3, with D maybe TRBD2 (5 bases). The CDR3 region has the DNA TGTGCCAGCTCACTAGGACGGGACACAGATACGCAGTATTTT. It translates to CASSLGRDTDTQYF.